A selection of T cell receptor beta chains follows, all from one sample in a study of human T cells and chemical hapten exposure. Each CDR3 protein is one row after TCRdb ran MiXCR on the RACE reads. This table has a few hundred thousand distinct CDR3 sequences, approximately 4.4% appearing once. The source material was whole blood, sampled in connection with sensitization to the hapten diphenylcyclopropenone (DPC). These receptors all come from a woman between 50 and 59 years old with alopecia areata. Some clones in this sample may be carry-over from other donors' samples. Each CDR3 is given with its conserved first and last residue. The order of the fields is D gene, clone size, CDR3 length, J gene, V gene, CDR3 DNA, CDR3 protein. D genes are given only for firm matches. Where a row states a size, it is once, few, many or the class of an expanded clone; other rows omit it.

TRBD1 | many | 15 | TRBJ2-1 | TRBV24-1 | TGTGCCACCAGTGAGCGGCAGGGGGCTCAGAATGAGCAGTTCTTC | CATSERQGAQNEQFF
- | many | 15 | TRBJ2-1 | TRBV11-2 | TGTGCCAGCAGCCTGGGTGGGGCAGGGAACAATGAGCAGTTCTTC | CASSLGGAGNNEQFF
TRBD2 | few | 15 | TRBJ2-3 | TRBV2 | TGTGCCAGCACCGTTGGGGGGAGGGGCCCAGATACGCAGTATTTT | CASTVGGRGPDTQYF
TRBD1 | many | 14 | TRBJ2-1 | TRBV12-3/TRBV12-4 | TGTGCCAGCAGTTTTGTCAGGGGGAGAGATGAGCAGTTCTTC | CASSFVRGRDEQFF
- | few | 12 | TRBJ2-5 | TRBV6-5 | TGTGCCAGCAGGCAGAAACAAGAGACCCAGTACTTC | CASRQKQETQYF
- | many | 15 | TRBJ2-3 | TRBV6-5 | TGTGCCAGCAGTTACTCCGAGACAGGCACAGATACGCAGTATTTT | CASSYSETGTDTQYF
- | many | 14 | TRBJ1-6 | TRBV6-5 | TGTGCCAGCAGTCTCGTAGGGGGTAATTCACCCCTCCACTTT | CASSLVGGNSPLHF
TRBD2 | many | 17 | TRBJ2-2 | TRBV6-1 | TGTGCCAGCAGTGCCGCCACTAGCGGGGGAAACACCGGGGAGCTGTTTTTT | CASSAATSGGNTGELFF
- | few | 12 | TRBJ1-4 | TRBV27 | TGTGCCGCAGGGGAGGGGAATGAAAAACTGTTTTTT | CAAGEGNEKLFF
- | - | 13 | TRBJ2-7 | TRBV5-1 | TGCGCCAGCAGCCCCTTTTCCGCCTACGAGCAGTACTTC | CASSPFSAYEQYF
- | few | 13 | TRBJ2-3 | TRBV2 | TGTGCCACTAGGGGGGGCGCTCCAGATACGCAGTATTTT | CATRGGAPDTQYF
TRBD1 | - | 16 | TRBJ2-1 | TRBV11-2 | TGTGCCAGCAGCCCCTTCCCGGGACAGGGGTCCGATGAGCAGTTCTTC | CASSPFPGQGSDEQFF
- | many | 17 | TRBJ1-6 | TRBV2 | TGTGCCAGCAGTGAAATCGCCATTCCTGGACCCAATTCACCCCTCCACTTT | CASSEIAIPGPNSPLHF
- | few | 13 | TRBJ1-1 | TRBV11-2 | TGTGCCAGCAGCTTAGAAAGCGTCAGTGAAGCTTTCTTT | CASSLESVSEAFF
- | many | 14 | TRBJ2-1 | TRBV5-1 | TGCGCCAGCAGCCTCGGACTGATTTACAATGAGCAGTTCTTC | CASSLGLIYNEQFF
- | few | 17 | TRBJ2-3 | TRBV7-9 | TGTGCCAGCAGCCCCTCTATCTGGGGAACTAGCACAGATACGCAGTATTTT | CASSPSIWGTSTDTQYF
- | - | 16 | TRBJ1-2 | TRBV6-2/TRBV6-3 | TGTGCCAGCAGCCCACCCTTGACAGAGAGCAACTATGGCTACACCTTC | CASSPPLTESNYGYTF
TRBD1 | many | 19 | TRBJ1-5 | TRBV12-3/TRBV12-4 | TGTGCCAGCAGTTTTCCCGGGACAGGGGGCATCGTTGGCAATCAGCCCCAGCATTTT | CASSFPGTGGIVGNQPQHF
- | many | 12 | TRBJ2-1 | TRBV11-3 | TGTGCCAGCAGCTTGGGGCCTTGGGAGCAGTTCTTC | CASSLGPWEQFF
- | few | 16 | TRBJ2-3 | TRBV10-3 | TGTGCCATCAGTGTTTCGGGCAGGGGGGGATCAGATACGCAGTATTTT | CAISVSGRGGSDTQYF
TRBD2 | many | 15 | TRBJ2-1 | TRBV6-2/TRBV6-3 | TGTGCCAGCAGCAGGACTAGCGGATTTTACAATGAGCAGTTCTTC | CASSRTSGFYNEQFF
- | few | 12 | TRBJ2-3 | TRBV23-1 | TGCGCCAGCAGTCTAATGCCGAATACGCAGTATTTT | CASSLMPNTQYF
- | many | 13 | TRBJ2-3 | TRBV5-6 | TGTGCCAGCAGCGGAGGGACGGCAGGTACGCAGTATTTT | CASSGGTAGTQYF
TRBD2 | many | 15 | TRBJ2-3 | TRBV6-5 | TGTGCCAGCAGAAGGGCTAGCGGGAGAAAGGATACGCAGTATTTT | CASRRASGRKDTQYF
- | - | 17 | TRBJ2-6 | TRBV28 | TGTGCCAGCAGTGACACCCAGGGTCCTTCAGGGGCCGACGTCCTGACTTTC | CASSDTQGPSGADVLTF
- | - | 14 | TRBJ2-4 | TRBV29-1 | TGCAGCGTTGGTGAACACACCGCCAAAAACATTCAGTACTTC | CSVGEHTAKNIQYF
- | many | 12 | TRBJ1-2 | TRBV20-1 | TGCAGTGCTAGAGAAACAGGGTTTGGCTACACCTTC | CSARETGFGYTF
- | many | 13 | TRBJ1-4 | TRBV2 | TGTGCCAGCAATAGCGTCGCTAATGAAAAACTGTTTTTT | CASNSVANEKLFF
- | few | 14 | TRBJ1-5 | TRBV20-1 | TGCAGTGCTAGAGAGGGCGTTAGCAATCAGCCCCAGCATTTT | CSAREGVSNQPQHF
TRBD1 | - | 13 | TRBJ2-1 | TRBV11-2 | TGTGCCAGCAGCTTTGGACAGGGCGGCGAGCAGTTCTTC | CASSFGQGGEQFF
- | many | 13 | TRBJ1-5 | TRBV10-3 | TGTGCCACCGCGGGAACGAGCAATCAGCCCCAGCATTTT | CATAGTSNQPQHF
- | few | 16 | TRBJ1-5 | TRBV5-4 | TGTGCCAGCAGTCCAGGACCCGGGATGGGCAATCAGCCCCAGCATTTT | CASSPGPGMGNQPQHF
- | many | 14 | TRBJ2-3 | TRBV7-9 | TGTGCCAGCAGCTACCCTGGTCGCACAGATACGCAGTATTTT | CASSYPGRTDTQYF
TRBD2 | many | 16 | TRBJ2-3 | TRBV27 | TGTGCCAGCAGTTCTAGCGGGGGGGCCGGAACAGATACGCAGTATTTT | CASSSSGGAGTDTQYF
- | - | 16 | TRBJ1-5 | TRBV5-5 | TGTGCCAGCAGTCAAAGTTGGACGGGACCCAATCAGCCCCAGCATTTT | CASSQSWTGPNQPQHF
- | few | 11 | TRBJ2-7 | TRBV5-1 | TGCGCCAGCAGCTTCAATGACGAGCAGTACTTC | CASSFNDEQYF
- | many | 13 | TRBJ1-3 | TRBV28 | TGTGCCAGCGGCAGCTCCTCTGGAAACACCATATATTTT | CASGSSSGNTIYF
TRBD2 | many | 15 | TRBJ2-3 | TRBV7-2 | TGTGCCAGCAGACTCGGGAGGGCGGGGACAGATACGCAGTATTTT | CASRLGRAGTDTQYF
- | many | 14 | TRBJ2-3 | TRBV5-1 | TGCGCCAGCAGCTTGGCCGGAACACCAGATACGCAGTATTTT | CASSLAGTPDTQYF
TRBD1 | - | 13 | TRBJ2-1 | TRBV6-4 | TGTGCCAGCAGTCCCGGGACAGAAATTCCGCAGTTCTTC | CASSPGTEIPQFF
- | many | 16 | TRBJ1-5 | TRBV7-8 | TGTGCCAGCAGCTCAGCGGGGGGCGTGGGCAATCAGCCCCAGCATTTT | CASSSAGGVGNQPQHF
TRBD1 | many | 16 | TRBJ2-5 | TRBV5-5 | TGTGCCAGCAGCTTGCTGGGGTCGACAGGGTCGGAGACCCAGTACTTC | CASSLLGSTGSETQYF
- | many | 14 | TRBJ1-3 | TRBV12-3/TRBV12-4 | TGTGCCAGCAGTTTAGTGAGCTCTGGAAACACCATATATTTT | CASSLVSSGNTIYF
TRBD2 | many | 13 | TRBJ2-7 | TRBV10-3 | TGTGCCATCAGTACCGGGACTAGGTACGAGCAGTACTTC | CAISTGTRYEQYF
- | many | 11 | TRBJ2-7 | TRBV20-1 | TGCAGTGCTAGAGATCCCCCGGGGGAGTACTTC | CSARDPPGEYF
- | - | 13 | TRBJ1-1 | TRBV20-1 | TGCAGTGCTAGAGATGGGATTAACACTGAAGCTTTCTTT | CSARDGINTEAFF
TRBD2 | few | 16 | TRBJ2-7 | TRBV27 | TGTGCCAGCAGCCTAGCGGGCGCCTCCCGCACCTACGAGCAGTACTTC | CASSLAGASRTYEQYF
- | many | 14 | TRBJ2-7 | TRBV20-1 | TGCAGTGCTAGATCCGACAGGCTCGCCTACGAGCAGTACTTC | CSARSDRLAYEQYF
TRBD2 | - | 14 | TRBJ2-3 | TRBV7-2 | TGTGCCAGCAGCTTAGGACTAGCCGAGGATACGCAGTATTTT | CASSLGLAEDTQYF
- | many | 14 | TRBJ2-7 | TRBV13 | TGTGCCAGCAGCCGCGGGCCCCAAAGCTACGAGCAGTACTTC | CASSRGPQSYEQYF
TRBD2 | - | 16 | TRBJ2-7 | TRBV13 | TGTGCCAGCAGCTTAGGCCCTAGCGGGGTCTCCTACGAGCAGTACTTC | CASSLGPSGVSYEQYF
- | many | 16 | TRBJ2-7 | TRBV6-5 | TGTGCCAGCAGTTACTCAGCGTCAGGGGGGGCCTACGAGCAGTACTTC | CASSYSASGGAYEQYF
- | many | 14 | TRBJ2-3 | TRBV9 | TGTGCCAGCAGCGTGCTGACTAGTCCAGATACGCAGTATTTT | CASSVLTSPDTQYF
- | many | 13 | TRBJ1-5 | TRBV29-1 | TGCAGCGTTGGGGCTAACCAAAATCAGCCCCAGCATTTT | CSVGANQNQPQHF
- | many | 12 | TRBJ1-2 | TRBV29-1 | TGCAGCGTTGAAGATAGGGGACTTGGCTACACCTTC | CSVEDRGLGYTF
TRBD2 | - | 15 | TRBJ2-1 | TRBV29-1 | TGCAGCGTTGAAGGACTAGCGGGTCTCCACAATGAGCAGTTCTTC | CSVEGLAGLHNEQFF
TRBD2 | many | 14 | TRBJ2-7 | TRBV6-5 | TGTGCCAGTAGAAGCGGGGGGGCCGCTTACGAGCAGTACTTC | CASRSGGAAYEQYF